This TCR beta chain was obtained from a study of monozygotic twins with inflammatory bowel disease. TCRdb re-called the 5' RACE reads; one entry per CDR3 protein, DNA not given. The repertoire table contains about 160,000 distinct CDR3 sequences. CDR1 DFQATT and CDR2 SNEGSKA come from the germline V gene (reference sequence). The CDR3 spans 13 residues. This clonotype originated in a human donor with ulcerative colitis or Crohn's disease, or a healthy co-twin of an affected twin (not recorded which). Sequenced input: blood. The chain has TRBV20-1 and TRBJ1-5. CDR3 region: CSARAGPNQPQHF.